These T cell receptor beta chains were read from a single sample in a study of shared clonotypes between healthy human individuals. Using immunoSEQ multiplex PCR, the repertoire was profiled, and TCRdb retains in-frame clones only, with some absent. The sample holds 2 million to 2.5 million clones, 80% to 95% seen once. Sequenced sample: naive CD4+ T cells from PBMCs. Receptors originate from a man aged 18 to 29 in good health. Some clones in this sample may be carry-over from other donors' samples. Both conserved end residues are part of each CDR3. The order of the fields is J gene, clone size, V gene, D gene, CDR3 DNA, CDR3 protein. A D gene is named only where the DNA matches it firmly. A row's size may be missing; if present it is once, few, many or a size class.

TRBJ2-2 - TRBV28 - TGTGCCAGCAGCCTGACCGACCTCACCGGGGAGCTGTTTTTT CASSLTDLTGELFF
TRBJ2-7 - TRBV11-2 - TGTGCCAGCAGCAGGACGGACTTCTCCTACGAGCAGTACTTC CASSRTDFSYEQYF
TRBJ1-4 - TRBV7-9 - TGTGCCAGCAGCTTATTTAGTTCAGTTAATGAAAAACTGTTTTTT CASSLFSSVNEKLFF
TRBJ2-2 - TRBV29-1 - TGCAGCGTTGAAGATCTTAGGGTTAGGCAGGGCGGGGAGCTGTTTTTT CSVEDLRVRQGGELFF
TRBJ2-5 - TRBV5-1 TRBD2 TGCGCCAGCAGCTATGGACTAGCGGGAGAAAAGACCCAGTACTTC CASSYGLAGEKTQYF
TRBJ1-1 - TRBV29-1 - TGCAGCGTCCTTCTACTGGCGGGGCCAAAAGCTTTCTTT CSVLLLAGPKAFF
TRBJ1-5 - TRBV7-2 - TGTGCCAGCAGACAGGGTGATCAGCCCCAGCATTTT CASRQGDQPQHF
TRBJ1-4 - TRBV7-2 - TGTGCCAGCAGCTTAGGAGCAGGCTTTGGTGAAAAACTGTTTTTT CASSLGAGFGEKLFF
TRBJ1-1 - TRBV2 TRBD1 TGTGCCAGCAGCCGAACCCCAGCGGACAGGGCGGACACTGAAGCTTTCTTT CASSRTPADRADTEAFF
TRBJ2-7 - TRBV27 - TGTGCCAGCGGATTCCTTAGACGAGGCGTACTGGGCGAGCAGTACTTC CASGFLRRGVLGEQYF
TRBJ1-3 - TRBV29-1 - TGCAGCGCCAATGGAGGGATCGGCCTCGGAGCTGGAAACACCATATATTTT CSANGGIGLGAGNTIYF
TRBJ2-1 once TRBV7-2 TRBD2 TGTGCCAGCAGTTTACAGATAGCGGGAGGGAATGAGCAGTTCTTC CASSLQIAGGNEQFF
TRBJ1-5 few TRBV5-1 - TGCGCCAGCAGCTCGGCAGGGGATAGCAATCAGCCCCAGCATTTT CASSSAGDSNQPQHF
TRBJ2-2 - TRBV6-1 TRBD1 TGTGCCAGCAGACGGACAGGGCCCGTCGGGGAGCTGTTTTTT CASRRTGPVGELFF
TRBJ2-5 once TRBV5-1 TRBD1 TGCGCCAGCAGCCGGTCGGGACAGGTCGCTCAAGAGACCCAGTACTTC CASSRSGQVAQETQYF
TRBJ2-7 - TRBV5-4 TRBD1 TGTGCCAGCAGCTTGGCCGGACAGGGCAACAACGAGCAGTACTTC CASSLAGQGNNEQYF
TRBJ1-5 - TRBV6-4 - TGTGCCAGCAGTGACTCGAGGGGTGAGACAGGCCCTTTATTGGGCAATCAGCCCCAGCATTTT CASSDSRGETGPLLGNQPQHF
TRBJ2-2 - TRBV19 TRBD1 TGTGCCAGTAGTATATACAGGGGCACCGGGGAGCTGTTTTTT CASSIYRGTGELFF
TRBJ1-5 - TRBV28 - TGTGCCAGCAGTTTTTCGGGGGGACGAACGCAGCCCCAGCATTTT CASSFSGGRTQPQHF
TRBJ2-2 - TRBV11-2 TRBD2 TGTGCCAGCAGCCCCCTACAAGCGGGAGCGGGCACCGGGGAGCTGTTTTTT CASSPLQAGAGTGELFF
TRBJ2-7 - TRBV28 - TGTGCCAGCATCTCCGGGGGTGGGAACCCGAGACAGTACTTC CASISGGGNPRQYF
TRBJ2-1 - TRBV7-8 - TGTGCCAGCAGCCTCGGTCTGGCTTCCCACAATGAGCAGTTCTTC CASSLGLASHNEQFF
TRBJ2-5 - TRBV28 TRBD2 TGTGCCAGCAGTTCCGGGGTCGCGGGAGTAGGGGAGACCCAGTACTTC CASSSGVAGVGETQYF